Presented here are 20 T cell receptor beta chains from one specimen sequenced in a study of CD4 T cells in lung cancer. PBMCs were cultured about 12 days with mutant 27-mer peptides, then restimulated with peptide-pulsed autologous B cells. After restimulation with peptide-pulsed B cells, live T cells secreting IFNgamma were sorted. Limiting-dilution expansion used approximately 3 or 11 sorted cells per well for about 12 to 23 days. The data were produced by immunoSEQ multiplex PCR, yet TCRdb's version contains in-frame clones alone and is incomplete. The table has fewer than 2,000 clones, just over 70% seen once. These receptors' targets are unknown. The sequenced sample consisted of a CD4+ T cell line or clone grown in culture. These receptors originate from a woman in her fifties or sixties with non-small cell lung cancer. Some clones in this sample may be carry-over from other donors' samples.

This clone was seen only once. The chain carries TRBV9 and TRBJ1-2, with D tentatively TRBD1 (5 bases). The CDR3 has 15 amino acids. The V end was cut by 0 bases, the J end by 4 bases, with 13 bases between. The V gene's germline CDR1 is SGDLS and CDR2 YYNGEE. The CDR3 region is CASSVGDLRGYGYTF. The CDR3 DNA follows: TGTGCCAGCAGCGTAGGAGATTTAAGGGGCTATGGCTACACCTTC.

This clone was detected only a few times. The chain employs TRBV30 and TRBJ1-4, with D tentatively TRBD1 (5 bases). This CDR3 has 12 residues. Trimming pared 0 bases from V and 10 bases from J, leaving 9 bases between. Germline loops: CDR1 GTSNPN, CDR2 SVGIG (reference sequence). The CDR3 region is CAWSVSGVKLFF. The CDR3, as DNA: TGTGCCTGGAGTGTATCGGGGGTAAAACTGTTTTTT.

The chain joins TRBV2 to TRBJ1-4; 11 nucleotides match TRBD1. The CDR3 length is 15 residues. V was pared by 5 bases and J by 7 bases, with 6 bases of the junction left unmatched. CDR1 and CDR2 from the germline V gene are SNHLY and FYNNEI. The CDR3 sequence is CASSPDRGRIEKLFF. The CDR3 DNA is TGTGCCAGCAGTCCGGACAGGGGGCGCATTGAAAAACTGTTTTTT.

CDR3 DNA: TGTGCCAGCAGCAAACATCCCGGGTCCACTTCACCCCTCCACTTT. Translated: CASSKHPGSTSPLHF. This sequence joins TRBV21-1 and TRBJ1-6. TRBV21-1 is annotated as a pseudogene. The CDR3 length is 15 residues.

This chain joins TRBV2 and TRBJ1-1, with TRBD1 matching over 9 bases. V trimming: 7 bases; J trimming: 11 bases; junction bases outside the gene matches: 14. CDR1 is SNHLY, CDR2 FYNNEI, per germline. The CDR3 runs 14 residues. The CDR3 DNA follows: TGTGCCAGCAAGGTCCCGGGACAGGGTTGGGATGCTTTCTTT. Its translation is CASKVPGQGWDAFF.

This clone was seen more than once but under ten times. V gene TRBV4-1 combines with J gene TRBJ2-2, with 8 bases fitting TRBD1. This CDR3 contains 17 residues. The V and J ends lost 0 bases and 3 bases, in that order; junction bases with no gene match: 6. In germline, CDR1 is MGHRA, CDR2 YSYEKL. The DNA for the CDR3 is TGCGCCAGCAGCCAAGAGGCCAGGGGGCTATACACCGGGGAGCTGTTTTTT. Translating gives CASSQEARGLYTGELFF.

This sequence joins TRBV7-2 and TRBJ1-2; 11 bases align to TRBD1. CDR1 is SGHTA and CDR2 is FQGNSA in the germline V gene. This CDR3 contains 15 residues. The V gene end was trimmed by 1 base and the J gene end by 7 bases; junction bases not matched to a gene: 5. The CDR3 sequence: CASSLGTGTGGGYTF. DNA for the CDR3: TGTGCCAGCAGCTTAGGAACCGGGACAGGGGGTGGCTACACCTTC.

This sequence joins TRBV6-1 and TRBJ1-1; D ambiguous. Trimming cost V 6 bases and J 4 bases, with 15 bases left between them. Germline CDR1 reads MNHNS; CDR2 reads SASEGT. The CDR3 has 14 residues. CDR3 protein: CASRPSGSTTEAFF. The DNA for the CDR3 is TGTGCCAGCAGACCCTCGGGCTCTACCACTGAAGCTTTCTTT.

The rearrangement links TRBV28 to TRBJ1-4; 11 bases fit TRBD1. Germline V gene lookup returns CDR1 MDHEN and CDR2 SYDVKM. Trimming took 1 base from V and 8 from J; bases not matched to a gene: 3. This CDR3 is 15 amino acids long. Here the CDR3 reads CASSLLGQGGEKLFF. For the CDR3, the DNA is TGTGCCAGCAGTTTATTGGGACAGGGGGGGGAAAAACTGTTTTTT.

V usage is TRBV5-1 and J usage is TRBJ2-5; 12 bases line up with TRBD1. Unmatched junction bases numbered 7, after V lost 3 bases and J lost 4 bases. Germline CDR1 and CDR2: SGHRS and YFSETQ. This CDR3 comprises 16 residues. The CDR3 DNA is TGCGCCAGCAGCTATTCCGGGACAGGGGGCCTAGAGACCCAGTACTTC. It translates to CASSYSGTGGLETQYF.

This chain connects TRBV18 to TRBJ2-7; TRBD2 matches 13 bases. This CDR3 has 15 amino acids. Germline V lookup: CDR1 KGHSH, CDR2 LQKENI. V shed 2 bases, J shed 5 bases, and the junction held 3 bases outside the gene matches. The CDR3 here is CASSPTSGGANEQYF. CDR3 sequence (DNA): TGTGCCAGCTCACCAACTAGCGGGGGGGCCAACGAGCAGTACTTC.

This clone was recorded a few times. The chain couples TRBV11-2 to TRBJ1-4; D gene unclear. The CDR3 totals 15 residues. Germline lookup yields CDR1 SGHAT and CDR2 FQNNGV. V was clipped by 5 bases and J by 8 bases, with 18 bases between them. The DNA of the CDR3 is TGTGCCAGCAGCCCTCTGATCGGGGAAGGGGAAAAACTGTTTTTT. Translation: CASSPLIGEGEKLFF.

The chain employs TRBV28 and TRBJ2-4; 8 bases agree with TRBD1. CDR1 MDHEN and CDR2 SYDVKM come from the germline V gene. The CDR3 totals 13 residues. The junction had 5 bases not matched to a gene; V was cut back by 4 bases and J by 9 bases. CDR3 DNA sequence: TGTGCCAGCAGTTCGACAGGGGTGGGCATTCAGTACTTC. As protein: CASSSTGVGIQYF.

The chain joins TRBV2 to TRBJ2-5; perhaps TRBD1 as D (6 bases). Germline CDR1 is SNHLY and CDR2 is FYNNEI. This CDR3 is built from 16 residues. The ends were cut back, 0 bases at V and 1 base at J, with 12 bases in the middle. The CDR3 bases are TGTGCCAGCAGTGAAGCCTGGCCAGGGGCCCAAGAGACCCAGTACTTC. This gives the protein CASSEAWPGAQETQYF.

This clone has more than one count but fewer than ten. The genes are TRBV19 and TRBJ2-1; TRBD2 matches at 11 bases. V was clipped by 3 bases and J by 4 bases; unmatched bases: 2. Germline values: CDR1 LNHDA, CDR2 SQIVND (reference sequence). The CDR3 is 15 residues long. CDR3 in DNA: TGTGCCAGTAGTATGACTAGCGGGGATTACAATGAGCAGTTCTTC. It encodes CASSMTSGDYNEQFF. The full variable domain, in which reference TRBV19 and TRBJ2-1 provide the parts outside the CDR3, is DGGITQSPKYLFRKEGQNVTLSCEQNLNHDAMYWYRQDPGQGLRLIYYSQIVNDFQKGDIAEGYSVSREKKESFPLTVTSAQKNPTAFYLCASSMTSGDYNEQFFGPGTRLTVL.

This sequence joins TRBV2 and TRBJ1-2, with 11 nucleotides matching TRBD1. After removal of 11 bases from V and 4 bases from J, the junction contained 9 bases not matched to a gene. The CDR3 consists of 14 residues. Germline V gene data show CDR1 as SNHLY and CDR2 as FYNNEI. This chain's CDR3 is CAGRTGGFGYGYTF. CDR3 DNA sequence: TGTGCCGGGCGGACAGGGGGCTTTGGCTATGGCTACACCTTC. The full variable domain, completed using reference TRBV2 and TRBJ1-2, is EPEVTQTPSHQVTQMGQEVILRCVPISNHLYFYWYRQILGQKVEFLVSFYNNEISEKSEIFDDQFSVERPDGSNFTLKIRSTKLEDSAMYFCAGRTGGFGYGYTFGSGTRLTVV.

The chain links TRBV5-1 to TRBJ1-4; a weak D match, TRBD1 (5 bases). Germline CDR1 and CDR2: SGHRS and YFSETQ. The CDR3 extends over 15 amino acids. The V gene lost 5 bases and the J gene lost 7 bases, with 18 bases spanning the gap. Written as DNA, the CDR3 is TGCGCCAGCAGTCGGGGGGACGGCGGGGGTGAAAAACTGTTTTTT. Protein sequence: CASSRGDGGGEKLFF.

The rearrangement uses TRBV5-6 and TRBJ2-2; D is possibly TRBD2 (6 bases). Germline values: CDR1 SGHDT, CDR2 YYEEEE. This CDR3 spans 15 amino acids. Trimming removed 4 bases from V and 5 bases from J, with 15 bases in between. The CDR3 coding sequence is TGTGCCAGCAGCCCTTGGGTAGCGGCTACCGGGGAGCTGTTTTTT. This gives the protein CASSPWVAATGELFF.

The chain links TRBV7-2 to TRBJ2-1; no reliable D call. Germline loops: CDR1 SGHTA, CDR2 FQGNSA. The CDR3 contains 16 residues. V was pared by 5 bases and J by 0 bases, with 14 bases between. The CDR3 DNA follows: TGTGCCAGCAGCACCCGCGACGGTGACTCCTACAATGAGCAGTTCTTC. Translation gives CASSTRDGDSYNEQFF. Looking up the rest from reference TRBV7-2 and TRBJ2-1 gives the full variable domain: GAGVSQSPSNKVTEKGKDVELRCDPISGHTALYWYRQSLGQGLEFLIYFQGNSAPDKSGLPSDRFSAERTGGSVSTLTIQRTQQEDSAVYLCASSTRDGDSYNEQFFGPGTRLTVL.

This sequence joins TRBV19 and TRBJ2-2, with 11 bases fitting TRBD2. V trimming: 4 bases; J trimming: 8 bases; junction bases outside the gene matches: 6. Germline V gene lookup returns CDR1 LNHDA and CDR2 SQIVND (reference sequence). The CDR3 loop spans 15 amino acids. CDR3 residues: CASSTGTSGTGELFF. The CDR3 nucleotides are TGTGCCAGTAGTACGGGGACTAGCGGTACAGGGGAGCTGTTTTTT.